This T cell receptor beta chain was identified during a study of blood T cell repertoires in COVID-19. In the study's own analysis: Nucleated cell counts were estimated from reference gene primer amplification. Here immunoSEQ multiplex PCR was the method, and the copy in TCRdb shows in-frame clones only, minus some. The DNA gave D and trimming, while V, J and clone size come from that table. The data hold around 300,000 clones, with over 80% observed a single time. Adults between about 18 and 89 years of age took part from fewer than 30 US areas. Sequencing input: PBMCs or T cells enriched from blood (not recorded which). The source of this sequence is a young man who had recovered from COVID-19.

Here the CDR3 DNA reads TGCGCCAGCAGCTTCGGAAGGCGGCTTAGAATCCAAGAGACCCAGTACTTC. This sequence encodes CASSFGRRLRIQETQYF. The V call is TRBV5-1, the J call TRBJ2-5; D call uncertain. Per the germline V gene, CDR1 is SGHRS and CDR2 is YFSETQ. The CDR3 totals 17 residues. V dropped 2 bases and J dropped 1 base, with 18 bases sitting between them.